The source of this T cell receptor (beta chain) is a study of glioma-infiltrating T cells after dendritic cell vaccination. Turning to this clone: What it binds is not known.

CDR1 SGHVS and CDR2 FQNEAQ come from the germline V gene. The junction had 8 bases not matched to a gene; V was cut back by 5 bases and J by 6 bases. The CDR3 sequence is 15 residues long. Sequencing was performed with immunoSEQ multiplex PCR; in TCRdb, only in-frame clones are kept and a portion is missing. This table holds some 91,000 clones, roughly four fifths found once. As for time point: after dendritic cell vaccination, including at tumor progression/relapse. Study findings and constraints: Patients with more pretreatment TILs had longer time to progression and survival.

The genes are TRBV7-8 and TRBJ2-7; 12 nucleotides match TRBD1. Specimen: blood, collected after dendritic cell vaccination. The clonotype was recovered from a human donor with glioblastoma. CDR3 region: CASSPPRDRGREQYF. Here the CDR3 DNA reads TGTGCCAGCAGCCCACCCCGGGACAGGGGGCGCGAGCAGTACTTC.